One TCR beta chain is described in this entry. The data were taken from a study of preoperative IRX-2 immunotherapy in early breast cancer. The treatment was: preoperative locoregional IRX-2 cytokine immunotherapy. TCRdb keeps only in-frame clones here, not all; method: immunoSEQ multiplex PCR. This sample has 25,000 to 30,000 clones; around 89% occur once, and the top ten carry 9.8%. This CDR3 spans 15 amino acids. Germline loops: CDR1 LNHNV, CDR2 YYDKDF (reference sequence). Unmatched junction bases numbered 9, after V lost 3 bases and J lost 5 bases. The receptor comes from a human donor with breast cancer. V usage is TRBV15 and J usage is TRBJ2-7; TRBD2 matches 8 bases. This specimen was collected from a patient treated with IRX-2 immunotherapy. The CDR3 sequence: CATSSPGQREHEQYF. The CDR3 nucleotides read TGTGCCACCAGCAGCCCCGGTCAGCGGGAGCACGAGCAGTACTTC.